The present T cell receptor (beta chain) was sequenced within a study of T cell changes during pregnancy in multiple sclerosis. After removal of 6 bases from V and 0 bases from J, the junction contained 2 bases not matched to a gene. The germline V gene encodes CDR1 MNHNY and CDR2 SVGAGI (reference sequence). CDR3 size: 14 residues. The protocol was immunoSEQ multiplex PCR, while the TCRdb copy is restricted to in-frame clones and leaves out a portion. The top ten clones hold around 0.89% of a sample with just over 65,000 clones, 91% of them seen once. The sequences come from peripheral blood, collected in the second trimester of pregnancy. The genes are TRBV6-6 and TRBJ2-4, with 7 bases identical to TRBD2. The sequence derives from a female donor with multiple sclerosis, enrolled in a pregnancy study. This CDR3 is CASRGGIAKNIQYF. In nucleotides, the CDR3 is TGTGCCAGCAGGGGGGGGATAGCCAAAAACATTCAGTACTTC.